This T cell receptor beta chain was sequenced for a study of T cell repertoires in cytomegalovirus infection. From the reads, TCRdb called clonotypes with MiXCR, one entry per CDR3 protein. The repertoire holds some 800,000 distinct CDR3 sequences, about 31% seen once, with under 15% in the top ten. The V gene lost 1 base and the J gene lost 4 bases, with 14 bases spanning the gap. Germline CDR1 and CDR2: LNHDA and SQIVND (reference sequence). The CDR3 is 15 residues long. Turning to this clonotype: The antigen is not known.

The gene calls are TRBV19 and TRBJ2-7; D might be TRBD1 (5 bases). The clonotype was recovered from a human donor in good health (CMV status not recorded). Some clones in this sample may be carry-over from other donors' samples. Source: cultured CD8+ T cells from PBMCs, taken from culture after CMV antigen stimulation. CDR3 protein: CASSIAEAGWYEQYF. DNA for the CDR3: TGTGCCAGTAGTATAGCTGAAGCAGGGTGGTACGAGCAGTACTTC.